This T cell receptor beta chain was documented in a study of human T cells and chemical hapten exposure. Study results and limitations: TCRs at a frequency above 1 in 1000 stayed unchanged with DPC sensitization.

The time point denotes: patch test 1, 2 weeks after DPC sensitization. Treatment indicated: therapeutic diphenylcyclopropenone sensitization with weekly scalp DPC. Each donor was an alopecia patient between 18 and 70 years of age who qualified for DPC. The ends were cut back, 0 bases at V and 6 bases at J, with 13 bases in the middle. CDR3 length equals 15 residues. Germline values: CDR1 SGHTA, CDR2 FQGNSA. The library labeled individual cDNA molecules by adding unique molecular identifiers to them. Authors' data handling: Sample TCR counts, which ranged from about 20,000 to 700,000, had a median of roughly 96,000. MiXCR was run by TCRdb on the RACE reads, yielding one entry per CDR3 protein. V and J calls and clone size were set by TCRdb, not the authors. The table includes about 81,000 distinct CDR3 sequences, around 7.8% detected once. This clonotype was seen a single time. Its specificity is not known.

V and J are TRBV7-2 and TRBJ2-3; possibly TRBD2 for D (5 bases). The material sequenced was whole blood, taken in connection with sensitization to the hapten diphenylcyclopropenone (DPC). This clonotype was obtained from a woman aged 25 to 45 with alopecia areata. Some clones in this sample may be carry-over from other donors' samples. CDR3 nucleotide sequence: TGTGCCAGCAGCTTAGCTCCCAGTAGGGAGGATACGCAGTATTTT. Its protein product is CASSLAPSREDTQYF.